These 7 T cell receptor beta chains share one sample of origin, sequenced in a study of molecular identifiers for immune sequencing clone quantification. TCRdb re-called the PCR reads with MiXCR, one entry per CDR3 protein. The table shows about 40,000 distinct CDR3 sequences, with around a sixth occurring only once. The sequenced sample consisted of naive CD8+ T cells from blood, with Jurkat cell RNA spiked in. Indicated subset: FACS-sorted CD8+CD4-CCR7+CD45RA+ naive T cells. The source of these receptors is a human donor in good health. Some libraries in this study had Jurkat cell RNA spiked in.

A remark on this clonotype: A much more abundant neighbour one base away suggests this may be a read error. In DNA form, the CDR3 reads TGTGCCACCAGCAGAGTGGACTGGGTTTCGGGGGAGCTGTCTTTT. It translates to CATSRVDWVSGELSF. The V call is TRBV15, the J call TRBJ2-2, with D perhaps matching TRBD2 (6 bases). This CDR3 is built from 15 residues. Germline CDR1 is LNHNV and CDR2 is YYDKDF (reference sequence).

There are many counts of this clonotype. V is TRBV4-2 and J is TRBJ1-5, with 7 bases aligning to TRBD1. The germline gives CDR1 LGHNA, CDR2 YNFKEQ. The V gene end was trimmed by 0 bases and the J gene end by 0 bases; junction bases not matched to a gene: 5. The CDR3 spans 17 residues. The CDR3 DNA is TGTGCCAGCAGCCAAGAGGGGACAGCTTATAGCAATCAGCCCCAGCATTTT. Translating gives CASSQEGTAYSNQPQHF.

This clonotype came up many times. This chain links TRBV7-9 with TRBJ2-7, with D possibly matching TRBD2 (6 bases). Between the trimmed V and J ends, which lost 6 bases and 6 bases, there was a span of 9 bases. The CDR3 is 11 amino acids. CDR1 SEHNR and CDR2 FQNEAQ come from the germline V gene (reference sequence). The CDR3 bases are TGTGCCAGCAGGGGGGGTCCCGAGCAGTACTTC. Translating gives CASRGGPEQYF.

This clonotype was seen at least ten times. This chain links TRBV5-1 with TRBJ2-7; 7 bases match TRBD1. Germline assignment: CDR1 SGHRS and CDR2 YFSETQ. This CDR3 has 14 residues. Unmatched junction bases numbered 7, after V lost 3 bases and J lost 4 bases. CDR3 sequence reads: CASSYGTAEYEQYF. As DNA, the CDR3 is TGCGCCAGCAGCTACGGGACAGCGGAATACGAGCAGTACTTC.

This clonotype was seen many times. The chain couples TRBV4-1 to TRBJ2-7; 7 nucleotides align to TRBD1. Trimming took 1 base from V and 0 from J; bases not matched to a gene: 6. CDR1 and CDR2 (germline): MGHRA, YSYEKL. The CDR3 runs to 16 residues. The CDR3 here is CASSQGPGQTSYEQYF. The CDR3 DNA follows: TGCGCCAGCAGCCAAGGACCGGGACAGACCTCCTACGAGCAGTACTTC.

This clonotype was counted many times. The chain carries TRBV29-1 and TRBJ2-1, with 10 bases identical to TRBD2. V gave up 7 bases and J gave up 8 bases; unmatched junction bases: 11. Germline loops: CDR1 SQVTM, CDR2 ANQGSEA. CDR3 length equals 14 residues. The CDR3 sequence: CSDLSGTSADEQFF. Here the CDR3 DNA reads TGCAGCGACCTATCGGGGACTAGCGCTGATGAGCAGTTCTTC.

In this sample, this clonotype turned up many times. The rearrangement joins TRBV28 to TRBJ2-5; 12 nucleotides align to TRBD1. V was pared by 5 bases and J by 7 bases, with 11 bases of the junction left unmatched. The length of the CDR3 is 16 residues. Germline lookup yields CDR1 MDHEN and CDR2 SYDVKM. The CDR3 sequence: CASSGPGQGAPGTQYF. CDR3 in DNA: TGTGCCAGCAGTGGTCCGGGACAGGGGGCGCCCGGGACCCAGTACTTC.